This section outlines one T cell receptor beta chain sequence together with its context. Its specificity is unknown. Amplification from RNA transcripts yielded the TCR beta CDR3 regions. Second-round multiplex PCR followed a first-round RT-PCR using HTBI primers. TCRdb recomputed calls from the multiplex PCR reads with MiXCR, one row per CDR3 protein. The sample lists roughly 1.1 million distinct CDR3 sequences, about 36% seen once, with around 10% in the top ten. No donor had other autoimmune disease, uncontrolled infection, pregnancy or lactation. Clinical symptoms, serum thyroxine, TRAb, thyroid ultrasound and orbital computed tomography were relied on for diagnosis. The CDR3 runs 14 residues. With 3 bases removed from V and 0 bases from J, the gap between germline ends came to 9 bases. Germline lookup yields CDR1 DFQATT and CDR2 SNEGSKA (reference sequence). This record comes from a study of Graves' ophthalmopathy and Graves' hyperthyroidism. Background on the study: Stable hyperthyroidism referred to disease that showed no ophthalmopathy within 18 months of follow-up.

Study findings and constraints: Appearing in blood as well were most expanded thyroid clonotypes above 0.001 frequency.

The TCR sequence derives from an adult man with Graves' hyperthyroidism. This rearrangement joins TRBV20-1 to TRBJ1-3, with D uncertain. Specimen: peripheral blood or thyroid tissue (not recorded which). CDR3 coding DNA: TGCAGTGCTAGGGACTGGGGCTCTGGAAACACCATATATTTT. This gives the protein CSARDWGSGNTIYF.